One TCR beta chain is described in this entry. The CDR3 consists of 15 residues. Germline assignment: CDR1 SGHTA and CDR2 FQGNSA. V shed 1 base, J shed 4 bases, and the junction held 5 bases outside the gene matches. Libraries were prepared by immunoSEQ multiplex PCR; TCRdb keeps only in-frame clonotypes and omits some of them. There are about 330,000 clones in the sample; 70% to 90% occur only once, and roughly 4% lies in the top ten. This sample is drawn from a study of blood T cell repertoires in COVID-19. The source material was peripheral blood. V is TRBV7-2 and J is TRBJ2-7, with TRBD2 matching over 9 bases. This receptor was taken from a woman between 50 and 59 years old with active or convalescent COVID-19. The CDR3, as DNA: TGTGCCAGCAGCTTAGTGACTAGCGGAAATTACGAGCAGTACTTC. The encoded protein is CASSLVTSGNYEQYF.